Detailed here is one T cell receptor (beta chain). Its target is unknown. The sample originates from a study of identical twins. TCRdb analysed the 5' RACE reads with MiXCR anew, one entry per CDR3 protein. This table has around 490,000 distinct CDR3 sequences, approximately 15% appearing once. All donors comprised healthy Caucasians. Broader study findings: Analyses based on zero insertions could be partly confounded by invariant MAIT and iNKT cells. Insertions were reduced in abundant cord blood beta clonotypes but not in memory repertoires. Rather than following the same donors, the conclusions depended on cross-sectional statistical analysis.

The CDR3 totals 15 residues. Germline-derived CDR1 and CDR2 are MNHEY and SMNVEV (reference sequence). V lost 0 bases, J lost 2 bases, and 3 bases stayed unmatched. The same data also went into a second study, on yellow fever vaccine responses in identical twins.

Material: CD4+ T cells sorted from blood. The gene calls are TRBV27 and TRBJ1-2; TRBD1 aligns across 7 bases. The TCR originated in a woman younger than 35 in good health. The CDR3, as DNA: TGTGCCAGCAGTTTATCAGGGGGCGGAAACTATGGCTACACCTTC. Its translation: CASSLSGGGNYGYTF.